A selection of T cell receptor beta chains follows, all from one sample in a study of shared clonotypes between healthy human individuals. The assay was immunoSEQ multiplex PCR, and TCRdb's table has in-frame clones only and misses some. The sample carries more than 2 million clones, just under 95% recorded once. Sequenced input: naive CD8+ T cells sorted from blood. All receptors derive from a man younger than 35 in good health. Each CDR3 is given with its conserved first and last residue. Fields, in order: J gene, D gene, clone size, V gene, CDR3 length, CDR3 protein, CDR3 DNA. The D gene is left open where the match is weak. Only part of the rows carry a size: once, few, many, or a class if the clone is expanded.

TRBJ2-1 NA NA TRBV25-1 14 CASSGTGVGNEQFF TGTGCCAGCAGTGGGACTGGAGTTGGGAATGAGCAGTTCTTC
TRBJ1-1 TRBD1 NA TRBV4-1 17 CASSRSPGQPLNTEAFF TGCGCCAGCAGCCGATCGCCGGGACAGCCTTTGAACACTGAAGCTTTCTTT
TRBJ2-3 NA once TRBV5-4 14 CASSLASGADTQYF TGTGCCAGCAGCTTGGCCTCGGGGGCAGATACGCAGTATTTT
TRBJ2-2 TRBD1 once TRBV6-5 14 CASSGQGGTGELFF TGTGCCAGCAGCGGACAGGGGGGCACCGGGGAGCTGTTTTTT
TRBJ1-1 NA NA TRBV6-1 14 CASTPSAMNTEAFF TGTGCCAGCACCCCCTCAGCTATGAACACTGAAGCTTTCTTT
TRBJ1-2 TRBD1 NA TRBV7-3 13 CASSDDRGYGYTF TGTGCCAGCAGCGATGACAGGGGTTATGGCTACACCTTC
TRBJ2-2 TRBD2 NA TRBV29-1 15 CSVVSSGTNTGELFF TGCAGCGTTGTGAGTAGCGGGACGAACACCGGGGAGCTGTTTTTT
TRBJ2-3 NA NA TRBV5-5 12 CASSGHTDTQYF TGTGCCAGCTCTGGGCACACAGATACGCAGTATTTT
TRBJ1-1 NA once TRBV6-1 15 CASSEVTGGRPEAFF TGTGCCAGCAGTGAAGTAACAGGAGGGCGACCTGAAGCTTTCTTT
TRBJ1-2 NA NA TRBV5-1 14 CASSSNGPQYGYTF TGCGCCAGCAGCTCGAACGGACCCCAGTATGGCTACACCTTC
TRBJ1-1 NA NA TRBV27 15 CASSLSVGANTEAFF TGTGCCAGCAGTTTATCTGTTGGGGCGAACACTGAAGCTTTCTTT
TRBJ2-1 NA NA TRBV27 15 CASTPGHPGYNEQFF TGTGCCAGCACCCCCGGTCACCCGGGGTACAATGAGCAGTTCTTC
TRBJ2-2 NA NA TRBV27 14 CASSLPGLTGELFF TGTGCCAGCAGTTTGCCAGGACTAACCGGGGAGCTGTTTTTT
TRBJ2-7 TRBD2 NA TRBV6-6 16 CASRGPQSGNSYEQYF TGTGCCAGCAGAGGTCCCCAAAGCGGGAACTCCTACGAGCAGTACTTC
TRBJ1-6 NA NA TRBV11-2 16 CASSLTGSSYNSPLHF TGTGCCAGCAGCTTAACAGGGAGCTCCTATAATTCACCCCTCCACTTT
TRBJ1-5 TRBD1 NA TRBV7-9 16 CASSLAGTGGNQPQHF TGTGCCAGCAGCTTAGCCGGGACAGGGGGAAATCAGCCCCAGCATTTT
TRBJ1-3 NA NA TRBV7-9 16 CASSLKDRLSGNTIYF TGTGCCAGCAGCTTAAAAGACAGGTTGTCTGGAAACACCATATATTTT
TRBJ2-5 NA NA TRBV7-9 14 CASSLVRGKETQYF TGTGCCAGCAGCTTAGTTCGCGGAAAAGAGACCCAGTACTTC
TRBJ2-1 TRBD2 NA TRBV5-1 14 CASMGLVGIDEQFF TGCGCCAGCATGGGACTAGTGGGGATTGATGAGCAGTTCTTC
TRBJ2-1 NA NA TRBV4-1 15 CASSPYSSSYNEQFF TGCGCCAGCAGCCCCTATTCGAGCTCCTACAATGAGCAGTTCTTC
TRBJ2-7 TRBD1 NA TRBV27 15 CASSLTRTGRNEQYF TGTGCCAGCAGTTTAACCCGGACAGGGCGAAACGAGCAGTACTTC
TRBJ2-3 TRBD2 NA TRBV4-3 18 CASSQDLGLAGETDTQYF TGCGCCAGCAGCCAAGATCTAGGACTAGCGGGAGAAACAGATACGCAGTATTTT
TRBJ1-5 NA NA TRBV27 14 CASSLSKQGQPQHF TGTGCCAGCAGTTTATCGAAACAAGGTCAGCCCCAGCATTTT
TRBJ1-1 NA NA TRBV5-6 12 CASSLLNTEAFF TGTGCCAGCAGCTTACTGAACACTGAAGCTTTCTTT
TRBJ2-5 TRBD2 NA TRBV6-6 16 CASSYSEAGVQETQYF TGTGCCAGCAGTTACTCGGAGGCGGGGGTTCAAGAGACCCAGTACTTC
TRBJ2-1 TRBD1 NA TRBV30 16 CAWSVARDSPYNEQFF TGTGCCTGGAGTGTAGCCAGGGACAGCCCTTACAATGAGCAGTTCTTC
TRBJ2-1 NA NA TRBV27 15 CASSTQPLSYNEQFF TGTGCCAGCAGTACCCAGCCTCTCTCCTACAATGAGCAGTTCTTC
TRBJ2-2 TRBD1 NA TRBV5-6 15 CASSSDRTRTGELFF TGTGCCAGCAGCTCGGACAGGACGCGAACCGGGGAGCTGTTTTTT
TRBJ2-7 TRBD1 once TRBV14 13 CASSPTGAYEQYF TGTGCCAGCAGCCCCACAGGGGCCTACGAGCAGTACTTC
TRBJ1-5 NA once TRBV21-1 20 CASSRTGGHNHGGPLGPQHF TGTGCCAGCAGTCGGACAGGGGGACATAATCACGGGGGCCCCTTAGGGCCCCAGCATTTT
TRBJ2-7 NA NA TRBV10-1 14 CASSEYPGSYEQYF TGCGCCAGCAGTGAGTACCCGGGTTCCTACGAGCAGTACTTC
TRBJ2-1 NA NA TRBV2 12 CASSWSGDEQFF TGTGCCAGCAGTTGGAGCGGCGATGAGCAGTTCTTC
TRBJ1-1 NA NA TRBV13 16 CASSLERGQINTEAFF TGTGCCAGCAGCTTAGAGAGAGGACAGATTAACACTGAAGCTTTCTTT
TRBJ1-2 NA NA TRBV30 11 CAWIFQGGYTF TGTGCCTGGATTTTCCAGGGTGGCTACACCTTC
TRBJ1-2 TRBD1 NA TRBV5-1 16 CASSASGGQGLEGYTF TGCGCCAGCAGCGCCAGCGGAGGACAGGGGCTAGAAGGCTACACCTTC
TRBJ1-1 TRBD1 NA TRBV13 14 CASSLAGGKIEAFF TGTGCCAGCAGCTTGGCAGGGGGCAAGATAGAAGCTTTCTTT
TRBJ1-1 NA NA TRBV6-6 12 CASSYSLGEAFF TGTGCCAGCAGTTACTCCTTAGGTGAAGCTTTCTTT
TRBJ1-1 TRBD1 NA TRBV9 15 CASSVGKTGGTEAFF TGTGCCAGCAGCGTAGGAAAAACAGGGGGCACTGAAGCTTTCTTT
TRBJ1-1 NA once TRBV9 17 CASSVDPGRGLNTEAFF TGTGCCAGCAGCGTAGACCCCGGGAGGGGATTGAACACTGAAGCTTTCTTT
TRBJ1-1 TRBD1 NA TRBV30 15 CAWSSKTGRRTEAFF TGTGCCTGGAGTTCAAAGACAGGGCGTAGAACTGAAGCTTTCTTT
TRBJ1-2 NA NA TRBV27 15 CASSLSPGENYGYTF TGTGCCAGCAGTTTATCGCCAGGGGAGAACTATGGCTACACCTTC
TRBJ2-2 NA NA TRBV6-5 13 CASRSLEAGELFF TGTGCCAGCAGGTCACTGGAGGCCGGGGAGCTGTTTTTT
TRBJ2-7 TRBD1 NA TRBV9 15 CASSALGTGTYEQYF TGTGCCAGCAGCGCCCTCGGGACAGGGACCTACGAGCAGTACTTC
TRBJ2-1 TRBD2 once TRBV4-1 16 CASSQETSGGANEQFF TGCGCCAGCAGCCAGGAGACTAGCGGGGGGGCCAATGAGCAGTTCTTC
TRBJ1-5 NA NA TRBV5-8 20 CASSLFTVDFGIYSNQPQHF TGTGCCAGCAGCTTGTTTACAGTAGACTTCGGCATTTATAGCAATCAGCCCCAGCATTTT
TRBJ2-3 NA NA TRBV5-6 12 CASSLEQDTQYF TGTGCCAGCAGCTTGGAACAGGATACGCAGTATTTT
TRBJ2-3 NA NA TRBV29-1 15 CSVLPSADPTDTQYF TGCAGCGTTCTCCCCTCAGCGGACCCCACAGATACGCAGTATTTT
TRBJ2-1 TRBD2 NA TRBV7-8 15 CASSTGLALNNEQFF TGTGCCAGCAGCACCGGACTAGCCCTTAACAATGAGCAGTTCTTC
TRBJ1-5 TRBD1 NA TRBV4-1 16 CASSQGPGQGDQPQHF TGCGCCAGCAGCCAAGGGCCGGGACAGGGGGATCAGCCCCAGCATTTT
TRBJ2-7 TRBD1 NA TRBV4-1 13 CASSHDRGNEQYF TGCGCCAGCAGCCACGACAGGGGAAACGAGCAGTACTTC
TRBJ2-1 NA NA TRBV4-1 16 CASSLGGTDTYNEQFF TGCGCCAGCAGCCTAGGGGGGACAGATACCTACAATGAGCAGTTCTTC
TRBJ2-1 TRBD1 NA TRBV5-3 17 CARSSSGRDRGRNEQFF TGTGCCAGAAGCTCGTCGGGGCGGGACAGGGGTCGGAATGAGCAGTTCTTC
TRBJ2-6 NA NA TRBV14 18 CASSQPRRMESGANVLTF TGTGCCAGCAGTCAACCAAGACGCATGGAATCTGGGGCCAACGTCCTGACTTTC